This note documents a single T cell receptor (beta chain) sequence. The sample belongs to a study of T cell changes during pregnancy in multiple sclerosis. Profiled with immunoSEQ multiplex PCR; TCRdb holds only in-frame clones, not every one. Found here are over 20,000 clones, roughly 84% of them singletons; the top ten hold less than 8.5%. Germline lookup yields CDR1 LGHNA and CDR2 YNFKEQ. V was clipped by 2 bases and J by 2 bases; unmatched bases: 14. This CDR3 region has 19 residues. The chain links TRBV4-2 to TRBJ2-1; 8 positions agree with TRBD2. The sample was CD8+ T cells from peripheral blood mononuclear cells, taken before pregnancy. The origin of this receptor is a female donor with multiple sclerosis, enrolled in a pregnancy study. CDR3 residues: CASSQLPFSGIGTYNEQFF. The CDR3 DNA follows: TGTGCCAGCAGCCAACTACCTTTTAGCGGGATCGGGACCTACAATGAGCAGTTCTTC.